The 9 T cell receptor beta chains presented below share a single source sample, sequenced in a study of tumor-infiltrating lymphocytes in primary liver carcinoma. The authors made TCR beta cDNA from about 500 ng total RNA with a constant-region primer. Generation of the TCR beta libraries relied on three nested multiplex PCR rounds using slightly modified ARM-PCR. It was with TRBV1-TRBV30 forward primers and a C-beta reverse primer that the first two PCR rounds were run, at 10 cycles each. Each CDR3 protein is one row after TCRdb ran MiXCR on the multiplex PCR reads. The table records about 75,000 distinct CDR3 sequences, around 66% of them present only once. Scientists recovered RNA and DNA together from approximately 20-30 mg of unsorted bulk tissue. Sequencing input: tumor-adjacent normal liver tissue. The receptors stem from a man aged 40-49 years with primary liver carcinoma and hepatitis B virus infection.

On this clonotype: At one of its ends the junction is not consistent with the germline gene, which may arise from a read error. The chain links TRBV19 to TRBJ2-5, with 8 nucleotides matching TRBD1. Germline V gives CDR1 LNHDA, CDR2 SQIVND (reference sequence). The CDR3 runs to 14 residues. The CDR3 region is CASSMDRAQETRYF. CDR3 DNA: TGTGCCAGTAGTATGGACAGGGCCCAAGAGACCCGGTACTTC.

Regarding this clonotype: Germline and junction disagree at one end, which may indicate a read error. The rearrangement links TRBV6-2 or TRBV6-3 to TRBJ2-2; 7 nucleotides line up with TRBD1. The V gene's germline CDR1 is MNHEY and CDR2 SVGEGT. The CDR3 is 13 residues long. DNA for the CDR3: TGTGCCAGCAGACCCGGACAGGCCGGGGAGCTGCCTTTT. Translated: CASRPGQAGELPF.

A note on this clonotype: Without the conserved terminal phenylalanine or tryptophan, this CDR3 likely stems from a read error. J is TRBJ1-1 and V is TRBV7-9, with D tentatively TRBD1 (5 bases). This CDR3 has 17 residues. Per the germline V gene, CDR1 is SEHNR and CDR2 is FQNEAQ (reference sequence). V was clipped by 5 bases and J by 2 bases, with 21 bases between them. The CDR3 is CASSTPLRGVVNTEAFL. CDR3 bases: TGTGCCAGCAGCACTCCACTTCGGGGGGTCGTAAACACTGAAGCTTTCCTT.

With respect to this clonotype: The CDR3 does not end in the conserved phenylalanine or tryptophan, so this is likely a read error. It is unclear where the CDR3 begins or ends on the DNA, so no DNA is shown, and the CDR3 is as TCRdb lists it. This rearrangement joins TRBV11-2 to TRBJ2-1; the table gives TRBD2 as D, unverified against the DNA. The CDR3 adds up to 14 amino acids, both ends counted. CDR1 is SGHAT and CDR2 is FQNNGV in the germline V gene. This CDR3 is CASSLCRLVSGLFL.

With respect to this clonotype: Its ends do not fully match the called genes, so a read error is possible. DNA for the CDR3: TGCACCAGCAGCCCCGACGGGGTTAATCAGCCCCAGCATTTT. Translating it yields CTSSPDGVNQPQHF. This chain joins TRBV4-1 and TRBJ1-5; D unclear. CDR3 length equals 14 residues. Per the germline V gene, CDR1 is MGHRA and CDR2 is YSYEKL.

CDR3 nucleotide sequence: TGTGCCAGGAGCCGCGGGACTAGCGCCCACGAGCAGTACTTC. This translates into CARSRGTSAHEQYF. The chain joins TRBV6-1 to TRBJ2-7; TRBD2 agrees at 10 bases. The germline V gene encodes CDR1 MNHNS and CDR2 SASEGT. V lost 9 bases and J lost 5; bases outside the gene matches: 10. The CDR3 is 14 residues long.

As concerns this clonotype: A much larger clone lies a single base off, so this may be a read error. This chain uses TRBV10-3 with TRBJ2-3; D ambiguous. The CDR3 has 14 amino acids. The V gene's germline CDR1 is ENHRY and CDR2 SYGVKD. The ends were cut back, 4 bases at V and 2 bases at J, with 10 bases in the middle. DNA for the CDR3: TGTGCCATCAGTGTAATGACTTACACAGATACGCAGTATTTT. It encodes CAISVMTYTDTQYF.

Details on this clonotype: The CDR3 does not end in the conserved phenylalanine or tryptophan, so this is likely a read error. The DNA is left out, because the CDR3 cannot be placed on it with certainty; the CDR3 is given as TCRdb lists it. The J gene is TRBJ2-2, the V gene TRBV4-2; the table's D call of TRBD1 was not tested on the DNA. Both ends counted, the CDR3 spans 14 residues. From germline, CDR1 is LGHNA and CDR2 YNFKEQ. CDR3 amino acids: CISSTGGYTGELLV.

A note on this clonotype: A read error is possible here, since a much larger clone lies one base away. This chain joins TRBV5-1 and TRBJ2-1; D may be TRBD2 (5 bases). The germline CDR1 and CDR2 sequences are SGHRS and YFSETQ. CDR3 length: 12 amino acids. V was shortened by 0 bases and J by 10 bases, with 8 bases between the two germline ends. The CDR3 loop reads CASSLEWEEQFF. In nucleotides, the CDR3 is TGCGCCAGCAGCTTGGAGTGGGAGGAGCAGTTCTTC.